The clone carrying this T cell receptor (beta chain) was observed once. This entry belongs to a study of control samples from healthy donors and cancer patients. Looked up from germline, CDR1 is SGDLS and CDR2 is YYNGEE. The CDR3 is 13 amino acids. Trimming removed 3 bases at V and 2 bases at J, with 8 bases between. Profiled with immunoSEQ multiplex PCR; TCRdb holds only in-frame clones, not every one. The sample gives some 73,000 clones, 94% of which show up once; roughly 6.2% is in the top ten. The receptor was derived from a woman aged 35 to 49 in good health. Specimen: blood. The chain is built from TRBV9 and TRBJ1-2, with unresolved D. The CDR3 spells CASSGGGNYGYTF. The DNA of the CDR3 is TGTGCCAGCAGCGGAGGAGGGAACTATGGCTACACCTTC.